This entry lists 18 T cell receptor beta chains sequenced from one sample in a study of CD8 T cells in Susac syndrome. When the RNA was reverse transcribed, random hexamers were used with an input of roughly 0.45 to 1 ug. TCRdb analysed the immunoSEQ multiplex PCR reads with MiXCR anew, one entry per CDR3 protein. The data hold around 46,000 distinct CDR3 sequences, with 90% to 95% observed a single time. The sequencing input was CD8+ T cells from PBMCs. The receptors originated from a human donor in good health.

V is TRBV6-1 and J is TRBJ2-7; possible D gene TRBD1, 6 bases. The CDR3 totals 14 residues. Germline-derived CDR1 and CDR2 are MNHNS and SASEGT. V dropped 5 bases and J dropped 2 bases, with 13 bases sitting between them. The CDR3: CASSYTGNPYEQYF. In DNA, the CDR3 is TGTGCCAGCAGTTATACAGGGAATCCCTACGAGCAGTACTTC.

The chain employs TRBV12-5 and TRBJ2-7, with unresolved D. Germline CDR1 LGHNT, CDR2 FRNRAP. Trimming took off 3 bases at V and 4 bases at J, with 7 bases between the two ends. CDR3 length: 12 residues. Written as DNA, the CDR3 is TGTGCTAGTGGTTTCGGACGGTACGAGCAGTACTTC. Amino acid sequence: CASGFGRYEQYF.

This clonotype was detected only a few times. V gene TRBV5-5 combines with J gene TRBJ2-7; D ambiguous. CDR3 size: 13 residues. V was trimmed by 5 bases and J by 2 bases, leaving 11 bases between them. CDR1 and CDR2 from the germline V gene are SGHKS and YYEKEE (reference sequence). The CDR3 loop reads CASSLGGPYEQYF. Here the CDR3 DNA reads TGTGCCAGCAGTTTAGGTGGGCCCTACGAGCAGTACTTC.

This clonotype appeared a single time. The rearrangement links TRBV12-3 or TRBV12-4 to TRBJ2-3, with D unclear. The CDR3 has 12 residues. V was trimmed by 5 bases and J by 6 bases, leaving 9 bases between them. The CDR3 spells CASSATWDTQYF. The CDR3 region has the DNA TGTGCCAGCAGTGCAACCTGGGATACGCAGTATTTT.

The sample holds one count of this clonotype. The V gene is TRBV19, the J gene TRBJ2-6; no reliable D call. V dropped 3 bases and J dropped 0 bases, with 3 bases sitting between them. The CDR3 totals 14 residues. The germline V gene encodes CDR1 LNHDA and CDR2 SQIVND (reference sequence). The CDR3 here is CASSMVSGANVLTF. The DNA for the CDR3 is TGTGCCAGTAGTATGGTCTCTGGGGCCAACGTCCTGACTTTC.

The J gene is TRBJ2-7, the V gene TRBV19; D might be TRBD1 (6 bases). The CDR3 has 13 residues. Between the trimmed V and J ends, which lost 6 bases and 1 base, there was a span of 10 bases. Germline CDR1 reads LNHDA; CDR2 reads SQIVND (reference sequence). The CDR3 nucleotides are TGTGCCAGTAGCTTCGGACAGTCCTACGAGCAGTACTTC. As protein: CASSFGQSYEQYF.

This chain uses TRBV5-1 with TRBJ1-1; the D is unclear. The CDR3 consists of 16 residues. V dropped 0 bases and J dropped 0 bases, with 12 bases sitting between them. CDR1 is SGHRS and CDR2 is YFSETQ in the germline V gene. CDR3 nucleotide sequence: TGCGCCAGCAGCTTGGTCGGCCGTGACTTGAACACTGAAGCTTTCTTT. Residues: CASSLVGRDLNTEAFF.

The chain carries TRBV27 and TRBJ2-7; 7 positions match TRBD1. CDR1 and CDR2 (germline): MNHEY, SMNVEV (reference sequence). Losses at the gene ends were 0 bases for V and 2 bases for J; bases not matched to a gene: 4. CDR3 length equals 15 residues. The CDR3 DNA sequence: TGTGCCAGCAGTTTATCGAAGGGGGCACCCTACGAGCAGTACTTC. It specifies CASSLSKGAPYEQYF.

This chain uses TRBV11-2 with TRBJ2-1; the match to TRBD2 covers 13 bases. The CDR3 has 20 residues. Germline V gene sequence: CDR1 SGHAT, CDR2 FQNNGV. Unmatched junction bases numbered 15, after V lost 5 bases and J lost 2 bases. The CDR3 here is CASSPVRGTSGKGAYNEQFF. The CDR3 DNA sequence: TGTGCCAGCAGCCCAGTCAGAGGGACTAGCGGGAAAGGCGCCTACAATGAGCAGTTCTTC.

There are a few counts of this clonotype. The gene calls are TRBV5-1 and TRBJ2-1; 13 bases line up with TRBD2. After removal of 3 bases from V and 7 bases from J, the junction contained 7 bases not matched to a gene. In germline, CDR1 is SGHRS, CDR2 YFSETQ. CDR3 length equals 16 residues. For the CDR3, the DNA is TGCGCCAGCAGCTCCGTAACTAGCGGGAGGGGTAATGAGCAGTTCTTC. It specifies CASSSVTSGRGNEQFF.

V gene TRBV7-8 combines with J gene TRBJ2-7, with 7 bases lining up with TRBD2. This CDR3 has 16 amino acids. With V trimmed by 1 base and J by 2 bases, 8 bases remained unmatched. Germline V gene lookup returns CDR1 SGHVS and CDR2 FQNEAQ. The CDR3 is CASSLGDYSTTYEQYF. DNA for the CDR3: TGTGCCAGCAGCTTAGGGGACTACTCCACGACCTACGAGCAGTACTTC. Drawing the rest from reference TRBV7-8 and TRBJ2-7, the complete variable domain is GAGVSQSPRYKVAKRGQDVALRCDPISGHVSLFWYQQALGQGPEFLTYFQNEAQLDKSGLPSDRFFAERPEGSVSTLKIQRTQQEDSAVYLCASSLGDYSTTYEQYFGPGTRLTVT.

Only one count was recorded for this clonotype. J is TRBJ2-7 and V is TRBV5-5; 13 bases fit TRBD2. The CDR3 sequence is 16 residues long. Germline V gene data show CDR1 as SGHKS and CDR2 as YYEKEE (reference sequence). V lost 4 bases, J lost 5 bases, and 9 bases stayed unmatched. The CDR3 reads CASSTGTSGIFDEQYF. In DNA form, the CDR3 reads TGTGCCAGCAGCACTGGGACTAGCGGGATCTTCGACGAGCAGTACTTC.

The CDR3 nucleotides are TGTGCCTGGCTCCCTGGCGGTACCGGGGAGCTGTTTTTT. Translating gives CAWLPGGTGELFF. This chain links TRBV30 with TRBJ2-2; no clear D gene. The V end lost 5 bases, the J end lost 5 bases, and 12 bases lay between the germline ends. CDR3 length equals 13 residues. Germline lookup yields CDR1 GTSNPN and CDR2 SVGIG (reference sequence).

This clonotype was observed once. This chain joins TRBV11-2 and TRBJ2-1; 7 bases line up with TRBD2. Germline V gene sequence: CDR1 SGHAT, CDR2 FQNNGV. This CDR3 spans 14 amino acids. With V trimmed by 5 bases and J by 7 bases, 8 bases remained unmatched. The CDR3 protein is CASSATSNLNEQFF. The CDR3, as DNA: TGTGCCAGCAGCGCGACTAGCAACCTGAATGAGCAGTTCTTC.

The chain carries TRBV29-1 and TRBJ2-1; 10 bases agree with TRBD1. Germline CDR1 SQVTM, CDR2 ANQGSEA. The CDR3 runs 14 residues. Trimming at V came to 6 bases and at J to 7 bases, leaving 9 bases not matched to a gene. The CDR3 is CSVPDWDRGNEQFF. In nucleotides, the CDR3 is TGCAGCGTGCCAGATTGGGACAGGGGAAATGAGCAGTTCTTC.

The J gene is TRBJ2-2, the V gene TRBV15, with D possibly called TRBD1 or TRBD2 (5 bases each). The CDR3 loop spans 16 amino acids. The V end lost 1 base, the J end lost 5 bases, and 14 bases lay between the germline ends. Germline lookup yields CDR1 LNHNV and CDR2 YYDKDF (reference sequence). CDR3 residues: CATSRVVGEGTGELFF. The CDR3 DNA follows: TGTGCCACCAGCAGAGTAGTGGGAGAGGGGACCGGGGAGCTGTTTTTT. Looking up the rest from reference TRBV15 and TRBJ2-2 gives the full variable domain: DAMVIQNPRYQVTQFGKPVTLSCSQTLNHNVMYWYQQKSSQAPKLLFHYYDKDFNNEADTPDNFQSRRPNTSFCFLDIRSPGLGDTAMYLCATSRVVGEGTGELFFGEGSRLTVL.

The genes are TRBV6-2 or TRBV6-3 and TRBJ2-3; 10 nucleotides match TRBD2. Germline V gives CDR1 MNHEY, CDR2 SVGEGT. V trimming: 6 bases; J trimming: 0 bases; junction bases outside the gene matches: 9. This CDR3 is built from 17 residues. The CDR3 here is CASRPGTSATSTDTQYF. The CDR3 DNA follows: TGTGCCAGCAGGCCCGGGACTAGCGCTACTAGCACAGATACGCAGTATTTT.

The chain employs TRBV12-3 or TRBV12-4 and TRBJ1-1; 8 bases are shared with TRBD1. The CDR3 contains 11 residues. V trimming: 3 bases; J trimming: 10 bases; junction bases outside the gene matches: 1. CDR3 coding DNA: TGTGCCAGCAGTTTTACAGGGGGAGCTTTCTTT. Translation gives CASSFTGGAFF.